This T cell receptor beta chain was recovered during a study of cytomegalovirus exposure and HLA in healthy donors. 60 Vbeta and 13 Jbeta primers were used in PCR. Only in-frame clones appear in the TCRdb table, and some are missing; sequencing was by immunoSEQ multiplex PCR. The sample yields about 200,000 clones, 65% to 85% seen once. Study-wide results and caveats: Fewer N-insertions than the roughly 630-donor mean were reportedly shown by an Asian-associated ancestry cluster in a later analysis. Equally common other TCR beta chains were less clonally expanded than HLA-associated ones, a later analysis found. Some V segments, TRBV6-2 and TRBV6-3 among them, were indistinguishable and were therefore excluded.

At sampling all donors were nominally healthy, likely with unrecorded immune exposures. CDR1 and CDR2 (germline): ENHRY, SYGVKD. The CDR3 runs to 15 residues. V was pared by 11 bases and J by 1 base, with 18 bases between. As regards this clone: Its specificity is unknown.

The genes are TRBV10-3 and TRBJ1-3; the D gene is possibly TRBD1 (6 bases). Source material: PBMCs. This clonotype was sampled from a boy younger than 10 in good health and CMV-seronegative. CDR3 loop: CASSLGARSGNTIYF. For the CDR3, the DNA is TGTGCCTCCAGTTTGGGGGCCAGGTCTGGAAACACCATATATTTT.